This TCR beta chain was captured in a study of beta chain features in type 1 diabetes. Study-wide context: Comparable age, gender and cell yields were observed in patients relative to healthy donors.

The CDR3 has 14 residues. Per germline, CDR1 SGHTA and CDR2 FQGNSA. Trimming took 5 bases from V and 5 from J, leaving 15 bases between them. Reverse transcription of all isolated RNA meant that expressed TCRB transcripts were sequenced. The read count averaged around 3.6 million across naive, central memory and regulatory T cell samples. Assay: immunoSEQ multiplex PCR; the TCRdb copy retains only in-frame clones and omits some. The sample contains 200,000 to 300,000 clones, roughly 14% of which appear only once. This clone was seen more than once but under ten times. What it binds is not known. Overall study findings and caveats: Whatever favoring of shorter templates PCR might show would apply equally to patients and controls. Among patients with Type 1 diabetes, TCRB CDR3s were moderately but significantly shorter in every one of the four CD4+ subsets.

The chain carries TRBV7-2 and TRBJ1-1, with D possibly being TRBD1 (5 bases). Sequenced input: naive CD4+ T cells from blood. This clonotype was sampled from a man aged 30 to 39 with type 1 diabetes. This CDR3 is CASSIGPGGTEAFF. In DNA, the CDR3 is TGTGCCAGCAGCATAGGGCCCGGGGGTACTGAAGCTTTCTTT.